This passage covers 10 T cell receptor beta chains from one sample sequenced in a study of shared clonotypes between healthy human individuals. TCRdb's copy holds only in-frame clones and misses some; the assay was immunoSEQ multiplex PCR. The sample shows about 1.5 million clones, approximately 96% of them seen only once. The source material was naive CD4+ T cells sorted from blood. Subset noted: CD45RA+ positively selected. These receptor sequences come from a man in his thirties or forties in good health.

This chain uses TRBV28 with TRBJ2-3, with a tentative D call TRBD2 (5 bases). The length of the CDR3 is 15 residues. The V end lost 6 bases, the J end lost 5 bases, and 18 bases lay between the germline ends. Germline V gives CDR1 MDHEN, CDR2 SYDVKM. The CDR3 nucleotides are TGTGCCAGCAGGGTCCGAGCGGCGGGCCGAGATACGCAGTATTTT. Protein product: CASRVRAAGRDTQYF.

Of note for this clone: In the same sample, other DNA sequences code for this CDR3. The gene calls are TRBV2 and TRBJ2-5, with D possibly being TRBD2 (6 bases). Deletions cut 9 bases from V and 2 bases from J, with 7 bases between. The V gene's germline CDR1 is SNHLY and CDR2 FYNNEI. The CDR3 has 11 residues. The CDR3 nucleotides read TGTGCCAGTAGCGGACAAGAGACCCAGTACTTC. Protein product: CASSGQETQYF.

This chain joins TRBV6-5 and TRBJ2-2; D is ambiguous. Germline assignment: CDR1 MNHEY and CDR2 SVGAGI. V lost 6 bases and J lost 7, with 15 bases in between. CDR3 length equals 14 residues. CDR3 sequence reads: CASSSVRAVGELFF. CDR3 coding DNA: TGTGCCAGCAGCTCCGTAAGGGCTGTCGGGGAGCTGTTTTTT.

This chain connects TRBV25-1 to TRBJ2-1; D unresolved. This CDR3 region has 15 residues. Looked up from germline, CDR1 is MGHDK and CDR2 is SYGVNS. V was shortened by 2 bases and J by 0 bases, with 8 bases between the two germline ends. The CDR3 nucleotides are TGTGCCAGCAGTGAAGTGCATAGCTCCTACAATGAGCAGTTCTTC. This translates into CASSEVHSSYNEQFF.

This chain connects TRBV10-3 to TRBJ2-7; D gene ambiguous. V lost 3 bases, J lost 6 bases, and 12 bases lay in between. Germline V gives CDR1 ENHRY, CDR2 SYGVKD. CDR3 length: 13 amino acids. The CDR3 is CAISDKGGGEQYF. CDR3 bases: TGTGCCATCAGTGACAAGGGTGGCGGCGAGCAGTACTTC.

About this clone: Other nucleotide sequences from this sample produce the same CDR3. The chain links TRBV5-1 to TRBJ1-1; D not certain. Per germline, CDR1 SGHRS and CDR2 YFSETQ. This CDR3 region has 14 residues. The V gene lost 0 bases and the J gene lost 1 base, with 7 bases spanning the gap. The CDR3 DNA sequence: TGCGCCAGCAGCTTGGTTCCTGCGAACACTGAAGCTTTCTTT. Translating it yields CASSLVPANTEAFF.

The V call is TRBV7-9, the J call TRBJ2-1; the D gene is possibly TRBD2 (5 bases). Trimming took off 5 bases at V and 2 bases at J, with 13 bases between the two ends. Germline CDR1 SEHNR, CDR2 FQNEAQ (reference sequence). This CDR3 region has 15 residues. CDR3 in amino acids: CASSPRSGTYNEQFF. In DNA, the CDR3 is TGTGCCAGCAGCCCCCGCAGCGGCACCTACAATGAGCAGTTCTTC. Full variable domain (outside the CDR3, taken from reference TRBV7-9 and TRBJ2-1): DTGVSQNPRHKITKRGQNVTFRCDPISEHNRLYWYRQTLGQGPEFLTYFQNEAQLEKSRLLSDRFSAERPKGSFSTLEIQRTEQGDSAMYLCASSPRSGTYNEQFFGPGTRLTVL.

This chain links TRBV10-3 with TRBJ2-5; D may be TRBD2 (6 bases). The germline V gene has CDR1 ENHRY and CDR2 SYGVKD. The CDR3 sequence is 16 residues long. Trimming shortened V by 3 bases and J by 2 bases, and 16 bases separated the two germline ends. In DNA, the CDR3 is TGTGCCATCAGTGAACCAACCCGACTAGTTCAAGAGACCCAGTACTTC. Amino acid sequence: CAISEPTRLVQETQYF.

V usage is TRBV2 and J usage is TRBJ2-7; D is perhaps TRBD1 (5 bases). V lost 5 bases and J lost 3, with 14 bases in between. This CDR3 is 14 amino acids long. CDR1 is SNHLY and CDR2 is FYNNEI in the germline V gene. The DNA of the CDR3 is TGTGCCAGCAGTCATCAGGGCCTGGGCTACGAGCAGTACTTC. Its translation: CASSHQGLGYEQYF. Together with reference TRBV2 and TRBJ2-7, the CDR3 gives the full variable domain: EPEVTQTPSHQVTQMGQEVILRCVPISNHLYFYWYRQILGQKVEFLVSFYNNEISEKSEIFDDQFSVERPDGSNFTLKIRSTKLEDSAMYFCASSHQGLGYEQYFGPGTRLTVT.

The sample holds one count of this clone. The chain is built from TRBV6-5 and TRBJ2-7; 7 bases are a match to TRBD1. The CDR3 covers 13 residues. Trimming cost V 6 bases and J 6 bases; bases outside gene matches: 8. CDR1 is MNHEY, CDR2 SVGAGI, per germline. The DNA for the CDR3 is TGTGCCAGCAGCCTCTACAGGGGTCGCGAGCAGTACTTC. Its translation is CASSLYRGREQYF.